This T cell receptor beta chain comes out of a study of shared clonotypes between healthy human individuals. Naive-designated CD8 cells lacked CD45RO, were positively enriched for CCR7, and omitted terminally differentiated effector memory CD45RA+ cells. Details on this clone: Its target is unknown.

Study outcomes and limitations: Researchers sampled only blood; tissue repertoires likely differ. Naive subsets generally had larger estimated richness than memory subsets. Deeper or shallower sequencing was expected to change how clonotypes are shared among donors.

Germline loops: CDR1 MDHEN, CDR2 SYDVKM. The CDR3 extends over 17 amino acids. With 4 bases removed from V and 3 bases from J, the gap between germline ends came to 19 bases. Samples underwent the assay at deep level. The protocol was immunoSEQ multiplex PCR, while the TCRdb copy is restricted to in-frame clones and leaves out a portion. The table has over 2,000,000 clones, over 85% seen once. The receptor was derived from a man aged 18 to 30 in good health. Some clones in this sample may be carry-over from other donors' samples. Material: naive CD8+ T cells from PBMCs. This chain links TRBV28 with TRBJ1-5, with D perhaps matching TRBD1 (5 bases). The CDR3 nucleotides read TGTGCCAGCAGTTATGGCCTTGTCAGGGAGGACAATCAGCCCCAGCATTTT. Translated, it gives CASSYGLVREDNQPQHF.